These T cell receptor beta chains were read from a single sample in a study of blood T cells in healthy people across ages. TCRdb processed the 5' RACE reads anew with MiXCR; each CDR3 protein has one entry. This repertoire shows approximately 850,000 distinct CDR3 sequences, about 62% found once; its top ten account for 20% to 25%. Sequencing was carried out using blood. These TCRs come from a man aged 30 to 45 in good health. The CDR3 runs from the conserved cysteine through the conserved F or W. A D gene is named only where the DNA matches it firmly. A clone size is listed for some rows: how often the clone was seen (once, few, many), or a class if it is expanded.

TRBJ1-5,TRBD1,once,TRBV12-3/TRBV12-4,CASSLYRGPDQPQHF,TGTGCCAGCAGTCTTTACAGGGGGCCTGATCAGCCCCAGCATTTT
TRBJ1-2,TRBD1,NA,TRBV4-2,CASSQGLNRGDYGYTF,TGTGCCAGCAGCCAAGGGCTAAACAGGGGGGACTATGGCTACACCTTC
TRBJ2-5,TRBD2,NA,TRBV5-1,CASSFGTSGSSETQYF,TGCGCCAGCAGCTTCGGGACTAGCGGGAGCTCTGAGACCCAGTACTTC
TRBJ1-5,NA,NA,TRBV9,CASSPTPVLNQPQHF,TGTGCCAGCAGCCCAACCCCCGTCCTCAATCAGCCCCAGCATTTT
TRBJ2-3,NA,NA,TRBV5-1,CASSLDPSPEDTQYF,TGCGCCAGCAGCTTAGACCCGTCTCCGGAGGATACGCAGTATTTT
TRBJ2-1,TRBD2,NA,TRBV6-5,CASSLAGGPGNERFF,TGTGCCAGCAGCCTAGCGGGGGGGCCGGGCAATGAGCGGTTCTTC
TRBJ2-1,NA,NA,TRBV19,CASSVGDWVSDEQFF,TGTGCCAGTAGTGTTGGGGACTGGGTGAGCGATGAGCAGTTCTTC
TRBJ1-4,NA,NA,TRBV29-1,CSAREGQGNEKLFF,TGCAGCGCGCGCGAGGGGCAGGGAAATGAAAAACTGTTTTTT
TRBJ2-1,TRBD2,NA,TRBV20-1,CSARAPRGGANEQFF,TGCAGTGCTAGAGCGCCACGCGGGGGGGCGAATGAGCAGTTCTTC
TRBJ2-3,NA,NA,TRBV3-1,CASSQSEGLGQYF,TGTGCCAGCAGCCAATCTGAGGGCTTAGGGCAGTATTTT
TRBJ1-1,TRBD1,NA,TRBV10-3,CAIRKGAETEAFF,TGTGCCATCAGGAAGGGGGCAGAGACTGAAGCTTTCTTT
TRBJ2-7,TRBD1,NA,TRBV5-1,CASSLPLWGTGKNYEQYF,TGCGCCAGCAGCTTGCCCCTATGGGGGACAGGGAAGAACTACGAGCAGTACTTC
TRBJ1-1,TRBD1,NA,TRBV29-1,CSGGRTGNTEAFF,TGCAGCGGGGGGAGGACAGGCAACACTGAAGCTTTCTTT
TRBJ2-5,TRBD2,NA,TRBV7-9,CASSFWRENQETQYF,TGTGCCAGCAGCTTTTGGCGGGAGAACCAAGAGACCCAGTACTTC
TRBJ1-2,NA,NA,TRBV20-1,CSALQPGTDYGYTF,TGCAGTGCTCTACAACCCGGGACGGACTATGGCTACACCTTC
TRBJ2-7,NA,NA,TRBV12-3/TRBV12-4,CASSLGTMKYF,TGTGCCAGCAGTTTAGGGACAATGAAGTACTTC
TRBJ2-3,NA,NA,TRBV20-1,CSARGILEATDTQYF,TGCAGTGCTAGAGGGATTTTGGAAGCCACAGATACGCAGTATTTT
TRBJ2-3,TRBD1,NA,TRBV28,CASPPRDRVIDTQYF,TGTGCCAGCCCACCCCGAGACAGGGTTATAGATACGCAGTATTTT
TRBJ1-5,NA,NA,TRBV20-1,CSARNLVGQPQHF,TGCAGTGCTAGGAACCTAGTAGGGCAGCCCCAGCATTTT
TRBJ2-1,NA,NA,TRBV4-3,CASSQGLGSHGQFF,TGCGCCAGCAGCCAAGGTCTTGGGAGCCATGGGCAGTTCTTC
TRBJ2-1,NA,NA,TRBV6-6,CASSYSVQAYNEQFF,TGTGCCAGCAGTTACTCAGTGCAGGCCTACAATGAGCAGTTCTTC
TRBJ2-7,NA,NA,TRBV6-6,CASSATGTHTYEQYF,TGTGCCAGCAGTGCTACCGGGACCCATACCTACGAGCAGTACTTC
TRBJ2-3,NA,NA,TRBV6-2/TRBV6-3,CASADYTDTQYF,TGTGCCAGCGCGGATTACACAGATACGCAGTATTTT
TRBJ1-2,TRBD1,NA,TRBV7-2,CASSQTGGGPGGGYTF,TGTGCCAGCAGCCAAACAGGGGGCGGGCCTGGAGGGGGCTACACCTTC
TRBJ1-1,TRBD1,NA,TRBV5-1,CASSPGTGWDTEAFF,TGCGCCAGCAGCCCCGGGACAGGGTGGGACACTGAAGCTTTCTTT
TRBJ2-1,NA,NA,TRBV20-1,CSAPTGVSSYNEQFF,TGCAGTGCCCCGACCGGGGTCAGCTCCTACAATGAGCAGTTCTTC
TRBJ2-1,NA,NA,TRBV20-1,CSAREGGRNEQFF,TGCAGTGCTAGAGAGGGGGGCCGCAATGAGCAGTTCTTC
TRBJ2-3,TRBD2,NA,TRBV13,CASSFALAGESPDTQYF,TGTGCCAGCAGCTTCGCCCTAGCGGGAGAGTCTCCAGATACGCAGTATTTT
TRBJ2-7,NA,NA,TRBV25-1,CASREDNLPYEQYF,TGTGCCAGCAGGGAGGACAACCTTCCCTACGAGCAGTACTTC
TRBJ2-7,TRBD2,NA,TRBV20-1,CSARRPSPGTSATYEQYF,TGCAGTGCTAGAAGGCCCTCACCCGGGACTAGCGCGACCTACGAGCAGTACTTC
TRBJ2-7,NA,many,TRBV7-2,CASSLASSYEQYF,TGTGCCAGCAGCTTAGCCAGCTCCTACGAGCAGTACTTC